The clone carrying this T cell receptor (beta chain) was detected once. Germline assignment: CDR1 SGHDT and CDR2 YYEEEE. The CDR3 sequence is 11 residues long. Trimming left V 0 bases short and J 11 bases short, with 8 bases between. The data belong to a study of technical replicates of blood from several donors. Profiled with immunoSEQ multiplex PCR; TCRdb holds only in-frame clones, not every one. The sample lists more than 60,000 clones, 85% to 95% seen once, with 0.35% to 0.45% in the top ten. Sequencing was performed on T cells isolated from PBMCs. The chain has TRBV5-6 and TRBJ1-1; D is unclear. The clonotype was recovered from a human donor in good health. CDR3 DNA: TGTGCCAGCAGCTTGGAGAAAGCGGCTTTCTTT. Translated, it gives CASSLEKAAFF.